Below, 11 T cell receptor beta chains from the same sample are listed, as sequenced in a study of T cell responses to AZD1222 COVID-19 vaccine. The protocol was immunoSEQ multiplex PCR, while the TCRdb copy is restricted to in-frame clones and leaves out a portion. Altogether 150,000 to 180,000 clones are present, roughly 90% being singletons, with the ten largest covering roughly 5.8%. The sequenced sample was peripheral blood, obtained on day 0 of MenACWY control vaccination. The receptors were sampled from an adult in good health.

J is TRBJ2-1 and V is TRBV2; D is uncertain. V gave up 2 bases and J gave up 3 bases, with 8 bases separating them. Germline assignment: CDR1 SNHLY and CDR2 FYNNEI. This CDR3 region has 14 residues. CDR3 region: CASSEIRYYNEQFF. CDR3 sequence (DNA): TGTGCCAGCAGTGAAATCCGGTACTACAATGAGCAGTTCTTC.

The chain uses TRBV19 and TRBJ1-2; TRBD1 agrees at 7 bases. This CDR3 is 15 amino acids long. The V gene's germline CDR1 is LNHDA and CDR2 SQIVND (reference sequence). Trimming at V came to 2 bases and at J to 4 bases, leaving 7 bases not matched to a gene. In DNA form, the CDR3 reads TGTGCCAGTAGTATATCCCCGGGACAGACCTATGGCTACACCTTC. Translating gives CASSISPGQTYGYTF.

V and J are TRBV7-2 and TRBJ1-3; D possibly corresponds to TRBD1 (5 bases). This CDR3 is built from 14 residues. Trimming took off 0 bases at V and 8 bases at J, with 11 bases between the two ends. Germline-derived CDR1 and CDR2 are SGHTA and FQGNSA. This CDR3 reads CASSLAGTGDTIYF. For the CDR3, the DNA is TGTGCCAGCAGCTTAGCAGGGACTGGGGACACCATATATTTT.

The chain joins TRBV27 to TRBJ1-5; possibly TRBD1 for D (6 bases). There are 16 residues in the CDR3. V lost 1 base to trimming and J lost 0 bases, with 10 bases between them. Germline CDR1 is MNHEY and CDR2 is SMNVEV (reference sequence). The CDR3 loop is CASSLYGTLSNQPQHF. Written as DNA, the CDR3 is TGTGCCAGCAGTTTATATGGGACACTTAGCAATCAGCCCCAGCATTTT.

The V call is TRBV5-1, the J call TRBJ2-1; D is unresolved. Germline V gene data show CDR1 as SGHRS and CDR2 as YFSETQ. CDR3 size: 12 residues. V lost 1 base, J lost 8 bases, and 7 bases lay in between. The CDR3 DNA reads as TGCGCCAGCAGCTTGCTTCATGATGAGCAGTTCTTC. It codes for CASSLLHDEQFF.

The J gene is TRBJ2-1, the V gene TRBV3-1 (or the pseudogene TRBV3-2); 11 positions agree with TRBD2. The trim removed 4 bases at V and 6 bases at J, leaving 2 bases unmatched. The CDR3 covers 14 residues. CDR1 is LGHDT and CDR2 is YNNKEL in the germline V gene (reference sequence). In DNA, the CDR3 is TGTGCCAGCAGCCTTACTAGCGGGGGCAATGAGCAGTTCTTC. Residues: CASSLTSGGNEQFF.

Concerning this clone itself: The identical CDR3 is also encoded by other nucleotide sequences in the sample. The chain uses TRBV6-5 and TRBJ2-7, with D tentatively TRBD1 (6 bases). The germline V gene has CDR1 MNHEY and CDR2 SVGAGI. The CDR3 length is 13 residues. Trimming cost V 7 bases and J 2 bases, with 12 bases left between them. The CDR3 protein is CASNRAVTYEQYV. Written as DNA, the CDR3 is TGTGCCAGCAACAGGGCGGTAACCTACGAGCAGTACGTC.

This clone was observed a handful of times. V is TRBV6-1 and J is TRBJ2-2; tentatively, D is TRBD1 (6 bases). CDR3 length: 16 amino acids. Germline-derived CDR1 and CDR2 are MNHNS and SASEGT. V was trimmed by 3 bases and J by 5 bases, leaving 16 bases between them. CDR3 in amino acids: CASSDPTTGATGELFF. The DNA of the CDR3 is TGTGCCAGCAGTGACCCTACGACAGGCGCTACCGGGGAGCTGTTTTTT.

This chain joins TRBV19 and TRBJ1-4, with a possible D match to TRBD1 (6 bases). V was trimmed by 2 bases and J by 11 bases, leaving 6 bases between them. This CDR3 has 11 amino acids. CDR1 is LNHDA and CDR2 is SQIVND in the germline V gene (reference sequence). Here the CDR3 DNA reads TGTGCCAGTAGTATACAGGGGAAACTGTTTTTT. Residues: CASSIQGKLFF.

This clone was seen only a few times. The CDR3 sequence is CASRGRSWDQPQHF. The CDR3 region has the DNA TGTGCCAGTAGGGGACGGTCCTGGGATCAGCCCCAGCATTTT. This chain links TRBV19 with TRBJ1-5; D possibly corresponds to TRBD1 (5 bases). Trimming took 6 bases from V and 5 from J, leaving 14 bases between them. Germline assignment: CDR1 LNHDA and CDR2 SQIVND (reference sequence). There are 14 residues in the CDR3.

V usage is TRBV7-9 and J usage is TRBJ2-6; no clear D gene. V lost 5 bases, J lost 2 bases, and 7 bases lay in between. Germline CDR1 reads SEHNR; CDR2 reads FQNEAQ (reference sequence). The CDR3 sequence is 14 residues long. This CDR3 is CASSTPTGANVLTF. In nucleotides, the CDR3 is TGTGCCAGCAGCACACCGACTGGGGCCAACGTCCTGACTTTC.